Each of the 7 T cell receptor beta chains below was sequenced from the same sample in a study of blood T cell repertoires in COVID-19. Profiled with immunoSEQ multiplex PCR; TCRdb holds only in-frame clones, not every one. The table includes 150,000 to 200,000 clones, about 90% detected once. The sample consisted of PBMCs or T cells enriched from blood (not recorded which). The receptors come from a human donor with acute COVID-19. The donor label of this sample is uncertain.

The V gene is TRBV10-3, the J gene TRBJ2-5, with 10 nucleotides matching TRBD2. The CDR3 length is 17 residues. The junction had 11 bases not matched to a gene; V was cut back by 2 bases and J by 5 bases. Looked up from germline, CDR1 is ENHRY and CDR2 is SYGVKD. The CDR3 DNA is TGTGCCATCAGTGAGGCGTCTAGCGGGGGCCATGCCGAGACCCAGTACTTC. Amino acids: CAISEASSGGHAETQYF.

V and J are TRBV27 and TRBJ1-1; D ambiguous. The V end was cut by 5 bases, the J end by 5 bases, with 12 bases between. CDR1 and CDR2 from the germline V gene are MNHEY and SMNVEV (reference sequence). The CDR3 totals 13 residues. The CDR3 here is CASSPFRDTEAFF. The CDR3 DNA is TGTGCCAGCAGTCCCTTCCGAGATACTGAAGCTTTCTTT.

The chain carries TRBV4-2 and TRBJ2-7; 10 nucleotides match TRBD2. The V gene's germline CDR1 is LGHNA and CDR2 YNFKEQ. The J segment lost 1 base and the V segment lost 0 bases, leaving 6 bases of the junction unmatched. The CDR3 contains 17 residues. This chain's CDR3 is CASSQEVLAGPSYEQYF. The DNA for the CDR3 is TGTGCCAGCAGCCAAGAGGTACTAGCGGGGCCATCCTACGAGCAGTACTTC.

The chain is built from TRBV12-5 and TRBJ2-7; tentatively, D is TRBD1 (5 bases). Germline CDR1 LGHNT, CDR2 FRNRAP. The CDR3 loop spans 13 amino acids. V gave up 6 bases and J gave up 5 bases, with 14 bases separating them. The chain's CDR3 is CASGPPRAHEQYF. CDR3 DNA sequence: TGTGCTAGTGGCCCCCCCAGGGCCCACGAGCAGTACTTC.

The chain is built from TRBV18 and TRBJ2-2; 9 bases are shared with TRBD2. The germline CDR1 and CDR2 sequences are KGHSH and LQKENI. V was clipped by 4 bases and J by 7 bases; unmatched bases: 16. The CDR3 has 18 amino acids. The CDR3 DNA reads TGTGCCAGCTCACTCCACGGCGGGGGGGCCGGAAGTAACGGGGAGCTGTTTTTT. This translates into CASSLHGGGAGSNGELFF.

V usage is TRBV6-5 and J usage is TRBJ2-3, with 10 nucleotides matching TRBD2. V trimming: 6 bases; J trimming: 4 bases; junction bases outside the gene matches: 4. This CDR3 is built from 14 residues. Germline-derived CDR1 and CDR2 are MNHEY and SVGAGI. CDR3 loop: CASRISGGADTQYF. The CDR3 region has the DNA TGTGCCAGCAGGATAAGCGGGGGGGCAGATACGCAGTATTTT.

The chain recombines TRBV19 with TRBJ2-1; D not certain. Germline assignment: CDR1 LNHDA and CDR2 SQIVND (reference sequence). The CDR3 totals 16 residues. The V end lost 5 bases, the J end lost 0 bases, and 14 bases lay between the germline ends. This chain's CDR3 is CASSQRRWSSYNEQFF. The CDR3 region has the DNA TGTGCCAGTAGTCAAAGACGGTGGAGCTCCTACAATGAGCAGTTCTTC.